A single sample is the source of the 9 T cell receptor beta chains below, sequenced in a study of CD8 T cells in ankylosing spondylitis. Study-level results: A motif of eight highly homologous TCR beta variants was seen as apparently characteristic of ankylosing spondylitis blood.

TCRdb passed the 5' RACE reads through MiXCR, listing each CDR3 protein once. This table holds over 700,000 distinct CDR3 sequences, around a fifth found once. Their cognate antigens are unknown. Sequencing input: blood, either unsorted or a sorted T cell fraction (not recorded which). The source is a male donor with ankylosing spondylitis.

The sample holds many counts of this clonotype. The chain recombines TRBV12-3 or TRBV12-4 with TRBJ1-2, with D hard to call. This CDR3 has 13 amino acids. V was clipped by 4 bases and J by 5 bases, with 11 bases between them. The CDR3 DNA sequence: TGTGCCAGCAGTTCCCGGGGAGGGTATGGCTACACCTTC. Translated, it gives CASSSRGGYGYTF.

The J gene is TRBJ2-2, the V gene TRBV12-3 or TRBV12-4, with D uncertain. The CDR3 is made up of 16 amino acids. The V end was cut by 8 bases, the J end by 4 bases, with 20 bases between. Here the CDR3 DNA reads TGTGCCAGCTCCCTGCGTGGAGCTCGCGGCACCGGGGAGCTGTTTTTT. Protein: CASSLRGARGTGELFF.

At least ten counts were recorded for this clonotype. The chain carries TRBV10-3 and TRBJ1-1, with TRBD1 identical over 10 bases. The germline V gene has CDR1 ENHRY and CDR2 SYGVKD. This CDR3 is 15 amino acids long. After removal of 4 bases from V and 5 bases from J, the junction contained 7 bases not matched to a gene. The CDR3 DNA reads as TGTGCCATCAGTGGGCCGGGACAGGGGTGGACTGAAGCTTTCTTT. Translated: CAISGPGQGWTEAFF.

This chain joins TRBV28 and TRBJ1-5; D unresolved. CDR1 is MDHEN and CDR2 is SYDVKM in the germline V gene. V gave up 8 bases and J gave up 7 bases, with 12 bases separating them. This CDR3 has 12 residues. The CDR3 protein is CASSRRKQPQHF. The CDR3, as DNA: TGTGCCAGCTCCCGGCGGAAGCAGCCCCAGCATTTT.

This clonotype was observed a handful of times. The chain combines TRBV12-3 or TRBV12-4 with TRBJ1-5; D remains unclear. CDR3 length equals 16 residues. With 0 bases removed from V and 6 bases from J, the gap between germline ends came to 15 bases. CDR3 sequence reads: CASSLASGRRIQPQHF. The DNA of the CDR3 is TGTGCCAGCAGTTTAGCGTCGGGCAGGAGGATTCAGCCCCAGCATTTT.

V and J are TRBV24-1 and TRBJ1-5; perhaps TRBD1 as D (5 bases). CDR3 length equals 15 residues. CDR1 and CDR2 (germline): KGHDR, SFDVKD. Deletions cut 5 bases from V and 3 bases from J, with 13 bases between. CDR3 in DNA: TGTGCCACCAGTGCATCGGACACTTACAATCAGCCCCAGCATTTT. It codes for CATSASDTYNQPQHF.

The chain combines TRBV6-5 with TRBJ2-2, with 7 bases fitting TRBD1. V lost 5 bases to trimming and J lost 3 bases; unmatched junction nucleotides: 15. CDR1 and CDR2 (germline): MNHEY, SVGAGI. The CDR3 has 18 amino acids. In DNA, the CDR3 is TGTGCCAGCAGTAACGATGATTGGAGACAGGGTTACACCGGGGAGCTGTTTTTT. It yields the protein CASSNDDWRQGYTGELFF.

V is TRBV2 and J is TRBJ2-2, with 8 bases lining up with TRBD2. This CDR3 comprises 17 residues. Per the germline V gene, CDR1 is SNHLY and CDR2 is FYNNEI. The V and J ends lost 3 bases and 4 bases, in that order; junction bases with no gene match: 10. CDR3 bases: TGTGCCAGCAGTGATCAGCGGGGGCCCTCGGGCACCGGGGAGCTGTTTTTT. This translates into CASSDQRGPSGTGELFF.

This clonotype came up a few times. The V call is TRBV4-1, the J call TRBJ2-1; TRBD2 matches at 9 bases. CDR1 is MGHRA, CDR2 YSYEKL, per germline. The CDR3 totals 15 residues. With 5 bases clipped from V and 5 bases from J, the junction kept 7 bases outside the gene matches. DNA of the CDR3: TGCGCCAGCAGCTCCCTAGCGGGGTACGACAATGAGCAGTTCTTC. Translation: CASSSLAGYDNEQFF.